This TCR beta chain emerged from a study of OX40 agonist ivuxolimab in advanced cancers. The wider study: The dose of intravenous ivuxolimab that patients received every 2 weeks ranged from 0.01 to 10 mg/kg. The group had a mean age of about 60 years, ranged from about 23 to 79, and was 80% to 90% male.

Samples were taken at baseline and on day 1 of cycles 4 and 7. Germline CDR1 and CDR2: GTSNPN and SVGIG (reference sequence). V lost 4 bases, J lost 4 bases, and 6 bases stayed unmatched. The length of the CDR3 is 14 residues. Sequencing was performed with immunoSEQ multiplex PCR; in TCRdb, only in-frame clones are kept and a portion is missing. The sample contains under 20,000 clones, roughly 90% of which appear only once. The sample consisted of CD4+ or CD8+ T cells sorted from blood, taken in a trial of the OX40 agonist ivuxolimab. The J gene is TRBJ1-2, the V gene TRBV30; 10 bases are a match to TRBD1. The TCR originated in an adult with an advanced solid tumor such as melanoma, head and neck, liver or kidney cancer. CDR3 in amino acids: CAWIARDRGYGYTF. The CDR3 DNA is TGTGCCTGGATAGCTCGGGACAGGGGCTATGGCTACACCTTC.